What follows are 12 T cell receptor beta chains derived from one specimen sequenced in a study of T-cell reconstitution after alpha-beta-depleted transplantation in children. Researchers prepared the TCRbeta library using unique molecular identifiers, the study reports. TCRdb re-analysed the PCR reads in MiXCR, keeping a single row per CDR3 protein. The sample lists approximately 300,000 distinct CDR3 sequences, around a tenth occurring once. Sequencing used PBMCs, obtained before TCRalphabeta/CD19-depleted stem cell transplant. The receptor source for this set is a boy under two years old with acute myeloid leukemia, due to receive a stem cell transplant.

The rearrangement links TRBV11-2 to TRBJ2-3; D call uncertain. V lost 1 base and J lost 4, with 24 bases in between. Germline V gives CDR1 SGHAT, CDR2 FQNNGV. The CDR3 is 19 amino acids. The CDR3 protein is CASSLVWVGSWSVADTQYF. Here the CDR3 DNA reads TGTGCCAGCAGCTTAGTCTGGGTCGGGTCCTGGAGTGTAGCAGATACGCAGTATTTT.

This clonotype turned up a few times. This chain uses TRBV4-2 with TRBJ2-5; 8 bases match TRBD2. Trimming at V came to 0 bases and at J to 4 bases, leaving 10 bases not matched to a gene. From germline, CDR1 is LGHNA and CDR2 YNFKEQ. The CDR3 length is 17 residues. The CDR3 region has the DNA TGTGCCAGCAGCCAAGATGCAAGCGGGAGAGTCGGAGAGACCCAGTACTTC. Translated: CASSQDASGRVGETQYF.

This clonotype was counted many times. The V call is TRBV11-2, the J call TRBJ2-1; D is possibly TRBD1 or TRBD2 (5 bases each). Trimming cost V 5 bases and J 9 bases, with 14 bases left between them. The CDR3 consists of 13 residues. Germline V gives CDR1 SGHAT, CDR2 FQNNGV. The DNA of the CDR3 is TGTGCCAGCAGCCGTATCCGGGGCGGTGAGCAGTTCTTC. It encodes CASSRIRGGEQFF.

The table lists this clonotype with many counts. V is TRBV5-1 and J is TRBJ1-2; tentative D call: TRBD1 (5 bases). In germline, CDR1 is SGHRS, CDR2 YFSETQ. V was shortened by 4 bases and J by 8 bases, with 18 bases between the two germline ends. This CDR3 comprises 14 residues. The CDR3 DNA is TGCGCCAGCAGCGCGGGACTCTTCCTTGAGGGCTACACCTTC. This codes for CASSAGLFLEGYTF. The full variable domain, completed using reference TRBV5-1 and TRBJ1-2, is KAGVTQTPRYLIKTRGQQVTLSCSPISGHRSVSWYQQTPGQGLQFLFEYFSETQRNKGNFPGRFSGRQFSNSRSEMNVSTLELGDSALYLCASSAGLFLEGYTFGSGTRLTVV.

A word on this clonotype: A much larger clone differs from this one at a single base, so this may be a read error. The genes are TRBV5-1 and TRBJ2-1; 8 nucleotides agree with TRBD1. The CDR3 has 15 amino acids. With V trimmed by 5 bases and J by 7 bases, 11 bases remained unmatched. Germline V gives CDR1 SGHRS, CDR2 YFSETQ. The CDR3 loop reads CASRSPDRGGNEQFF. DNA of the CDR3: TGCGCCAGCAGGTCACCTGACAGGGGTGGGAATGAGCAGTTCTTC.

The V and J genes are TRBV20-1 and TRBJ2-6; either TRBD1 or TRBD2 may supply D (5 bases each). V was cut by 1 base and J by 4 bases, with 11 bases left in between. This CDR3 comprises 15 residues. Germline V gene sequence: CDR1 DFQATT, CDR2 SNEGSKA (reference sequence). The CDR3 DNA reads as TGCAGTGCTAGAGTTGAGGGGAGAGGGGCCAACGTCCTGACTTTC. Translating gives CSARVEGRGANVLTF.

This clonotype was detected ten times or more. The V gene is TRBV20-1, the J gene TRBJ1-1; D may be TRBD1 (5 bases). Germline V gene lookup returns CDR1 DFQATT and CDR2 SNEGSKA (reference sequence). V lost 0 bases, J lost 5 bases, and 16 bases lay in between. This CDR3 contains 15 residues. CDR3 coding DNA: TGCAGTGCTAGAGATCCGGGCAGGGTTAGGACTGAAGCTTTCTTT. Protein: CSARDPGRVRTEAFF.

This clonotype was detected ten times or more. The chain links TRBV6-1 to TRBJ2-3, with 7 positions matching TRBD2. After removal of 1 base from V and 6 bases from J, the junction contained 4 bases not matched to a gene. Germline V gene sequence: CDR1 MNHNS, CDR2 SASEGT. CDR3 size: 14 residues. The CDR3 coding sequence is TGTGCCAGCAGTGAAGTCCTGGGGGGGGATACGCAGTATTTT. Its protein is CASSEVLGGDTQYF.

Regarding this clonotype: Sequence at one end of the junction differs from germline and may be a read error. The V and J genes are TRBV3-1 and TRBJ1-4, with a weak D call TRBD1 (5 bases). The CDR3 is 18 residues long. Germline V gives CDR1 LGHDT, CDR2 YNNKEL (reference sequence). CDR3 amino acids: CACSLLRARAPTNEKLFF. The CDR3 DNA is TGTGCCTGCAGTTTACTGCGGGCCAGGGCACCAACTAATGAAAAACTGTTTTTT.

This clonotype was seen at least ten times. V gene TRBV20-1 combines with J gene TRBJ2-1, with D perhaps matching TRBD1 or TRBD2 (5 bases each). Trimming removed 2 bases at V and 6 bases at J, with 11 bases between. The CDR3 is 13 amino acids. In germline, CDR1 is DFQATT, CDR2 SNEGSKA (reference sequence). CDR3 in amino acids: CSARKGPLNEQFF. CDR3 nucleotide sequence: TGCAGTGCTAGAAAGGGACCGCTCAATGAGCAGTTCTTC.

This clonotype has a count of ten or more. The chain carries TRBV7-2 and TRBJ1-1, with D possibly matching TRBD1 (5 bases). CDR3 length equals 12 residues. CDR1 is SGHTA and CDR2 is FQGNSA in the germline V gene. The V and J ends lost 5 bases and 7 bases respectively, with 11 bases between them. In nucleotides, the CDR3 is TGTGCCAGCAGCCCTAGGAGGGGTGAAGCTTTCTTT. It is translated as CASSPRRGEAFF.

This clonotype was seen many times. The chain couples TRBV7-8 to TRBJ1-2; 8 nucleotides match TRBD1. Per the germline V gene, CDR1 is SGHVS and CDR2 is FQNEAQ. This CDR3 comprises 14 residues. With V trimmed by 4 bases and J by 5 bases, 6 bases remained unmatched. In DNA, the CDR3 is TGTGCCAGCAGCTCCGGGACAGGCTCTTATGGCTACACCTTC. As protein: CASSSGTGSYGYTF.